Listed below are T cell receptor beta chains from one sample, sequenced in a study of shared clonotypes between healthy human individuals. Profiling relied on immunoSEQ multiplex PCR, and the TCRdb table lists in-frame clones only, not all of them. The repertoire has about 1.5 million clones, roughly 96% of them found once; the top ten carry roughly 1.2%. The sequenced sample consisted of naive CD4+ T cells sorted from blood. The receptors shown here come from a man aged 25-40 years in good health. Both conserved end residues are part of each CDR3. The order of the fields is D gene, clone size, J gene, V gene, CDR3 DNA, CDR3 protein. The D gene is left open where the match is weak. Clone size is not always given. Where it is, it says once, few, many or a class for expanded clones.

TRBD2	-	TRBJ2-7	TRBV2	TGTGCCAGCAGTGAGGGTCTAGCGGAATCCTACGAGCAGTACTTC	CASSEGLAESYEQYF
TRBD1	once	TRBJ2-2	TRBV5-5	TGTGCCAGCAGCTTGTGGGACAGGGGATCCGGGGAGCTGTTTTTT	CASSLWDRGSGELFF
TRBD2	-	TRBJ2-1	TRBV2	TGTGCCACCGATCGTCAGCGGGAGAATGAGCAGTTCTTC	CATDRQRENEQFF
TRBD2	once	TRBJ2-5	TRBV11-2	TGTGCCAGCAGCTTATCAGGGAGGGGAGAGACCCAGTACTTC	CASSLSGRGETQYF
TRBD1	-	TRBJ1-5	TRBV4-3	TGCGCCAGCAGCCCTGACAGGGGAAGCAATCAGCCCCAGCATTTT	CASSPDRGSNQPQHF
-	-	TRBJ1-2	TRBV29-1	TGCAGCGTTGCAGGGTCTGGCTACACCTTC	CSVAGSGYTF
-	few	TRBJ1-3	TRBV5-8	TGTGCCAGCAGCTTGGCCGCACCAGGGCCGTCTGGAAACACCATATATTTT	CASSLAAPGPSGNTIYF
TRBD2	-	TRBJ2-3	TRBV19	TGTGCCAGTAGTATTCTAGCGGGAGAGGTCACAGATACGCAGTATTTT	CASSILAGEVTDTQYF
-	-	TRBJ2-7	TRBV5-1	TGCGCCAGCAGCTGGGACGTCGGCGAGCAGTACTTC	CASSWDVGEQYF
-	-	TRBJ2-2	TRBV11-2	TGTGCCAGCAGCTCCGCCCAGTACGGGGAGCTGTTTTTT	CASSSAQYGELFF
-	-	TRBJ1-1	TRBV5-4	TGCGCCAGCAGCCTTTCGGCGGGACATCAGGGTACTGAAGCTTTCTTT	CASSLSAGHQGTEAFF
-	-	TRBJ2-2	TRBV5-4	TGTGCCAGCAGCGCCGTCCTTGACGGGGCGAACACCGGGGAGCTGTTTTTT	CASSAVLDGANTGELFF
-	-	TRBJ1-5	TRBV28	TGTGCCAGAGGGACCGGCAATCAGCCCCAGCATTTT	CARGTGNQPQHF
-	-	TRBJ2-3	TRBV4-1	TGCGCCAGCAGCCAGCCGGGGGCTAGCACAGATACGCAGTATTTT	CASSQPGASTDTQYF
-	-	TRBJ2-3	TRBV10-3	TGTGCCATCAGTGGGGTTAGGGGGAGGGAGAGCACAGATACGCAGTATTTT	CAISGVRGRESTDTQYF
-	once	TRBJ1-5	TRBV2	TGTGCCAGCAGTGAAATGGCAGGGAACTTTTATCAGCCCCAGCATTTT	CASSEMAGNFYQPQHF
-	-	TRBJ2-5	TRBV6-1	TGTGCCAGCACCAAAGGGTTTGGGGAGACCCAGTACTTC	CASTKGFGETQYF
-	-	TRBJ2-1	TRBV7-3	TGTGCCAGCAGCTCCCGTCCGGGGACGGGGAATGAGCAGTTCTTC	CASSSRPGTGNEQFF
TRBD2	-	TRBJ2-1	TRBV5-4	TGTGCCAGCAGCCTTGGGACTAGCGGGAGGGCGAGTGAGCAGTTCTTC	CASSLGTSGRASEQFF
-	once	TRBJ1-3	TRBV28	TGTGCCAGCAGTTTGTTTTCAGGGTCCGGAAACACCATATATTTT	CASSLFSGSGNTIYF
-	-	TRBJ2-7	TRBV5-1	TGCGCCAGCAGCTTGGCGGGGACCTACGAGCAGTACTTC	CASSLAGTYEQYF
-	-	TRBJ2-3	TRBV9	TGTGCCAGCAGCGTAGAGAGCTGGGGCACAGATACGCAGTATTTT	CASSVESWGTDTQYF
-	-	TRBJ1-2	TRBV5-8	TGTGCCAGCAGCCCAGGACGGCGATCTCTCCGGGCTGGCTACACCTTC	CASSPGRRSLRAGYTF
TRBD2	-	TRBJ2-2	TRBV11-2	TGTGCCAGCAGCTTAAGGCTCGGACTAGCGGGCTCGAACACCGGGGAGCTGTTTTTT	CASSLRLGLAGSNTGELFF
TRBD2	-	TRBJ2-1	TRBV7-3	TGTGCCAGCAGCGCGTCCCTAGCGGGAGGTCGGAATGAGCAGTTCTTC	CASSASLAGGRNEQFF
-	-	TRBJ2-1	TRBV28	TGTGCCAGCAGTCTCTACAGGTCGCTAGCGGCAGGGGGTGAGCAGTTCTTC	CASSLYRSLAAGGEQFF
TRBD2	once	TRBJ2-5	TRBV9	TGTGCCAGCAGCGTAGGGGGACTAGCGGGACAAGAGACCCAGTACTTC	CASSVGGLAGQETQYF
-	-	TRBJ2-7	TRBV5-1	TGCGCCAGCAGCTTGGTTCCCGGGGCCTACGAGCAGTACTTC	CASSLVPGAYEQYF
TRBD2	-	TRBJ2-1	TRBV28	TGTGCCAGCAGTTCTCCTAGCGGAGCCCCCAATGAGCAGTTCTTC	CASSSPSGAPNEQFF
-	-	TRBJ1-5	TRBV7-9	TGTGCCAGCAGCCCGGGACCTGATAGCAATCAGCCCCAGCATTTT	CASSPGPDSNQPQHF
-	-	TRBJ2-7	TRBV5-4	TGTGCCAGCAGCCTAACAGGATACGAGCAGTACTTC	CASSLTGYEQYF
-	-	TRBJ2-7	TRBV29-1	TGCAGCGTAGCAGGGGCGTACGAGCAGTACTTC	CSVAGAYEQYF
-	-	TRBJ2-1	TRBV7-2	TGTGCCAGCAGCTCAGACTTTAGCTCCTACAATGAGCAGTTCTTC	CASSSDFSSYNEQFF